The clone carrying this TCR beta chain has only a few counts. The target antigen is unknown. This specimen comes from a study of identical twins. Unique molecular identifiers were present on cDNA, and template switching added a universal primer site. TCRdb analysed the 5' RACE reads with MiXCR anew, one entry per CDR3 protein. The sample consists of roughly 540,000 distinct CDR3 sequences, about 20% of them appearing once. Points from the study as a whole: The analysis was cross-sectional rather than longitudinal within donors.

These same records also appear under a second study, on T cells expressing NK-cell markers.

The clonotype comes from a woman between 18 and 30 years old in good health. Specimen: CD4+ T cells sorted from blood.

In DNA, the CDR3 is TGTGCCAGCAGCAGAACTCAGGGGATCGATTCACCCCTCCACTTT. Protein sequence: CASSRTQGIDSPLHF. The chain combines TRBV7-9 with TRBJ1-6; a possible D gene is TRBD1 (6 bases). Germline CDR1 and CDR2: SEHNR and FQNEAQ (reference sequence). CDR3 size: 15 residues. Trimming shortened V by 5 bases and J by 8 bases, and 16 bases separated the two germline ends.